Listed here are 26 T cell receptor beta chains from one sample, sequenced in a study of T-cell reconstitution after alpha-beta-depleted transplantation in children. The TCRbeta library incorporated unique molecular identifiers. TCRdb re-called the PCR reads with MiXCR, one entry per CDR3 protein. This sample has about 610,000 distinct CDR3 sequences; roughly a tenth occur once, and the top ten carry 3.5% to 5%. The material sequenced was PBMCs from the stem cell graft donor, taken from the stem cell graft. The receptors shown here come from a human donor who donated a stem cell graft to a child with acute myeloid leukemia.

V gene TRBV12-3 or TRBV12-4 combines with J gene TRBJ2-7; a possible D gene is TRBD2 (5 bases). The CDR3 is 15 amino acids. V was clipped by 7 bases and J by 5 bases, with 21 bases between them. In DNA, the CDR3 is TGTGCCAGCAATACCCCGAGCGGTCTCCTTGACGAGCAGTACTTC. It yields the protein CASNTPSGLLDEQYF.

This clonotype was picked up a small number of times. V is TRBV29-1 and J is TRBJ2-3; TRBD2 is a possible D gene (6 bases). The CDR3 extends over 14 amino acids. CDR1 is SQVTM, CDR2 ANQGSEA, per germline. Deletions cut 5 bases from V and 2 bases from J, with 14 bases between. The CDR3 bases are TGCAGCGTTACGGGCGAGGACTACACAGATACGCAGTATTTT. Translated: CSVTGEDYTDTQYF.

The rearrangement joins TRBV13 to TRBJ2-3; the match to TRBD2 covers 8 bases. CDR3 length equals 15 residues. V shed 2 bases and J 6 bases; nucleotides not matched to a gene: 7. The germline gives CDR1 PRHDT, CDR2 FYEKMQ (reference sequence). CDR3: CASSLSGRRVDTQYF. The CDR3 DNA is TGTGCCAGCAGCTTAAGCGGGAGAAGGGTGGATACGCAGTATTTT.

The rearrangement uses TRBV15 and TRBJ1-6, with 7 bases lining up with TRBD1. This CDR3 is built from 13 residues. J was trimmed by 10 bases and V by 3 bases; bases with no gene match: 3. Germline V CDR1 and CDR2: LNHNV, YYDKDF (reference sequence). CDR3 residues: CATSRGTASPLHF. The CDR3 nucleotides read TGTGCCACCAGCAGGGGGACAGCCTCACCCCTCCACTTT.

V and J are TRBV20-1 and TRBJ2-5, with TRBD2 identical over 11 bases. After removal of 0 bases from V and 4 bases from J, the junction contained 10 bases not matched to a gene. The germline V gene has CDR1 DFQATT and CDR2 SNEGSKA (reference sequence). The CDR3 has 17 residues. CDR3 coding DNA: TGCAGTGCTAGAGATAGGGTAGCGGGAGGGTTGTTAGAGACCCAGTACTTC. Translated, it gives CSARDRVAGGLLETQYF.

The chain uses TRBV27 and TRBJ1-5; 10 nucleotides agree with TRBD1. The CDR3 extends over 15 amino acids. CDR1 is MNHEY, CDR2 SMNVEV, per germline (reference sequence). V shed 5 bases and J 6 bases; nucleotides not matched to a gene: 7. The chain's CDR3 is CASSPGTGELQPQHF. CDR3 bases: TGTGCCAGCAGTCCCGGGACAGGGGAGCTTCAGCCCCAGCATTTT.

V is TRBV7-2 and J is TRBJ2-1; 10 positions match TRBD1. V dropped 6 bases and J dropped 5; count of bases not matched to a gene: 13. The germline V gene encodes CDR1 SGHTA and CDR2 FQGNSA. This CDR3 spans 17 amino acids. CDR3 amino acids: CASRLGAGTGAHNEQFF. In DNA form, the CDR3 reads TGTGCCAGCAGGCTAGGGGCCGGGACAGGGGCCCACAATGAGCAGTTCTTC.

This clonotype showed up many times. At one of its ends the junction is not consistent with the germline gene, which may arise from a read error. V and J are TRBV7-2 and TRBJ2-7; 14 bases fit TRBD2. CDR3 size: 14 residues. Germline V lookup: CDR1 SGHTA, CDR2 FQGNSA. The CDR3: CASSLGTSGSEQYF. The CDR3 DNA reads TGTGCCAGCAGTTTAGGGACTAGCGGGAGTGAGCAGTACTTC.

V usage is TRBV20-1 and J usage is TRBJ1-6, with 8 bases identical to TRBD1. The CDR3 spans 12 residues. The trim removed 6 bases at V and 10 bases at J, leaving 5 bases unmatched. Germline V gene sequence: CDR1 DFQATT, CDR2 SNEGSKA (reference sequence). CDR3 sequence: CSATGDRSPLHF. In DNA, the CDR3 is TGCAGTGCGACAGGGGATAGGTCACCCCTCCACTTT.

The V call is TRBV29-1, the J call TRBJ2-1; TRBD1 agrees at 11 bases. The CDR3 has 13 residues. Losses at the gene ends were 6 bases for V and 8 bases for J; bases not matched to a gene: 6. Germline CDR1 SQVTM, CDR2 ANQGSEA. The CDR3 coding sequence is TGCAGCGTCTCCGGGACAGGGGGGGATGAGCAGTTCTTC. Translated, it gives CSVSGTGGDEQFF.

CDR3 nucleotides: TGTGCCAGCAGCTTTGTTAGCGGGAGGGCTACCTTCTCCTACAATGAGCAGTTCTTC. It encodes CASSFVSGRATFSYNEQFF. The chain couples TRBV11-3 to TRBJ2-1, with 11 bases identical to TRBD2. Germline-derived CDR1 and CDR2 are SGHNT and YENEEA. The CDR3 has 19 residues. V was clipped by 3 bases and J by 0 bases; unmatched bases: 10. The variable domain in full, with the rest retrieved from reference TRBV11-3 and TRBJ2-1, is EAGVVQSPRYKIIEKKQPVAFWCNPISGHNTLYWYLQNLGQGPELLIRYENEEAVDDSQLPKDRFSAERLKGVDSTLKIQPAELGDSAVYLCASSFVSGRATFSYNEQFFGPGTRLTVL.

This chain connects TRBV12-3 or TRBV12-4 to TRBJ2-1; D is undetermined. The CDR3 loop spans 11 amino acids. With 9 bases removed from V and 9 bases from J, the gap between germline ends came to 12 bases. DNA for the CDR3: TGTGCCAGTTCTGGGCCCTCTGAGCAGTTCTTC. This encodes CASSGPSEQFF.

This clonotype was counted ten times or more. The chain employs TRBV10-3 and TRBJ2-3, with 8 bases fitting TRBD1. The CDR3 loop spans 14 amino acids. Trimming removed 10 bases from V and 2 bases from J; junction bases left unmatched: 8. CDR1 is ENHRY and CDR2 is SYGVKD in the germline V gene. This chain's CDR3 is CATGWTGHTDTQYF. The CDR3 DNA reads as TGTGCCACGGGTTGGACAGGGCACACAGATACGCAGTATTTT.

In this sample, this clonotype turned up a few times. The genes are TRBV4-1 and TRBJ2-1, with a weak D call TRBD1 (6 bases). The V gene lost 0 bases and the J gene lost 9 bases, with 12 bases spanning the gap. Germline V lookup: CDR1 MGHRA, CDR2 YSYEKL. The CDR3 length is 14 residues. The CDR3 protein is CASSQDRGRGEQFF. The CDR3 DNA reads TGCGCCAGCAGCCAAGACAGGGGAAGGGGTGAGCAGTTCTTC.

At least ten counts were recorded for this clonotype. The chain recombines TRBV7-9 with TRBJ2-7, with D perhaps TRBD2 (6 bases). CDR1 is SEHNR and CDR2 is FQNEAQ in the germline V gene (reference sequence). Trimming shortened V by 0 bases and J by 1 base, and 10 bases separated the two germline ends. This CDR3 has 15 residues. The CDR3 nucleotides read TGTGCCAGCAGCTTAGCCCGGGCGGGATCCTACGAGCAGTACTTC. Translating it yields CASSLARAGSYEQYF.

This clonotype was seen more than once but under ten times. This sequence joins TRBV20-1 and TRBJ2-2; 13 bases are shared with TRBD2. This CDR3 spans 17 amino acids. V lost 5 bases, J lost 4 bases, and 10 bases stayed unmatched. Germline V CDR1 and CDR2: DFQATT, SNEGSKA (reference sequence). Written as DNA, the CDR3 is TGCAGTGCTCGTCGGACTAGCGGGAGAGTAAGCACCGGGGAGCTGTTTTTT. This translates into CSARRTSGRVSTGELFF.

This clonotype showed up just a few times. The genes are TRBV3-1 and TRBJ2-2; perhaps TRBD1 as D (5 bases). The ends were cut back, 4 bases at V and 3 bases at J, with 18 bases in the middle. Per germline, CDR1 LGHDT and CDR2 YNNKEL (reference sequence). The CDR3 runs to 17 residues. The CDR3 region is CASSRLGEGAYTGELFF. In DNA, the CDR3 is TGTGCCAGCAGCCGCCTAGGGGAAGGGGCCTACACCGGGGAGCTGTTTTTT.

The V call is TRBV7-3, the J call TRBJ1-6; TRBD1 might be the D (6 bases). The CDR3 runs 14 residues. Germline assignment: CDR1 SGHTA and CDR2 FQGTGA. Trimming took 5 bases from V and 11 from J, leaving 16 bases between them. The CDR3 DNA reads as TGTGCCAGCAGCGTTCAGGGGACCGCAACACCCCTCCACTTT. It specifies CASSVQGTATPLHF.

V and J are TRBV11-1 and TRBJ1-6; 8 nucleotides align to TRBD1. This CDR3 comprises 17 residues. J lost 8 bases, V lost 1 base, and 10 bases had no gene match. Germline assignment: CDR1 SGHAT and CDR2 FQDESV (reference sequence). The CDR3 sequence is CASSLGPGQGIHSPLHF. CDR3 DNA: TGTGCCAGCAGCTTAGGACCTGGACAGGGTATACATTCACCCCTCCACTTT.

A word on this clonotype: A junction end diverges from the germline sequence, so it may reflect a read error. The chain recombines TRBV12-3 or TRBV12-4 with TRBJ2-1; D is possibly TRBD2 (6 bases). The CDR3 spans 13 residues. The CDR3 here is CASRSGTEDEQSF. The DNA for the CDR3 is TGTGCCAGCAGGTCCGGGACTGAAGATGAGCAGTCCTTC.

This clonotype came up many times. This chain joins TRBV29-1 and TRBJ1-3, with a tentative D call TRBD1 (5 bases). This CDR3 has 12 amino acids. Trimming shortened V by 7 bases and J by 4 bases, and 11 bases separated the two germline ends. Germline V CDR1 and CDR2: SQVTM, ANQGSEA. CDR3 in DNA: TGCAGCGAGGAGGGGCCGGGAAACACCATATATTTT. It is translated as CSEEGPGNTIYF.

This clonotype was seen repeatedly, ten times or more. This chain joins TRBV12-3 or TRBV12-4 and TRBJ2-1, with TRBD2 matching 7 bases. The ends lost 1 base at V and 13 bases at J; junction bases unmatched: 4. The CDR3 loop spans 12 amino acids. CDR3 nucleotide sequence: TGTGCCAGCAGTTTAGGGGGGACTACCCAGTTCTTC. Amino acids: CASSLGGTTQFF.

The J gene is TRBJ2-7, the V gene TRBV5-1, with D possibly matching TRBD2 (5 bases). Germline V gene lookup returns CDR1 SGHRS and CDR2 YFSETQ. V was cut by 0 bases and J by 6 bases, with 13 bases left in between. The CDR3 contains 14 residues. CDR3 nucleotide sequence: TGCGCCAGCAGCTTGGGGGTACCGGCGGGCGAGCAGTACTTC. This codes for CASSLGVPAGEQYF.

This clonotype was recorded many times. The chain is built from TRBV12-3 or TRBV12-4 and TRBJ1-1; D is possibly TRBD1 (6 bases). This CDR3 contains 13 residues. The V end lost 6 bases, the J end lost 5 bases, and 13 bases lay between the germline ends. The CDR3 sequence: CASRRTEGTEAFF. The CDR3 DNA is TGTGCCAGCAGAAGGACAGAGGGGACTGAAGCTTTCTTT.

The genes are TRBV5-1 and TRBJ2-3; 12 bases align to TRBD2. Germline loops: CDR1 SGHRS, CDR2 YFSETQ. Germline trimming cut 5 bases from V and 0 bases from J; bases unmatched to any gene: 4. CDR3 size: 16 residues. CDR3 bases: TGCGCCAGCAGGGCCGGGACTAGCGGGAGCACAGATACGCAGTATTTT. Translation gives CASRAGTSGSTDTQYF.

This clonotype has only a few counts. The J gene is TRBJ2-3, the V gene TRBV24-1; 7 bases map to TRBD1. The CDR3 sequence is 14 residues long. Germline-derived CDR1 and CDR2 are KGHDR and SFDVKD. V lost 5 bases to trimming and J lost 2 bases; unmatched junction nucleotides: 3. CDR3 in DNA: TGTGCCACCAGTGGAGGACAGGACACAGATACGCAGTATTTT. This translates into CATSGGQDTDTQYF.